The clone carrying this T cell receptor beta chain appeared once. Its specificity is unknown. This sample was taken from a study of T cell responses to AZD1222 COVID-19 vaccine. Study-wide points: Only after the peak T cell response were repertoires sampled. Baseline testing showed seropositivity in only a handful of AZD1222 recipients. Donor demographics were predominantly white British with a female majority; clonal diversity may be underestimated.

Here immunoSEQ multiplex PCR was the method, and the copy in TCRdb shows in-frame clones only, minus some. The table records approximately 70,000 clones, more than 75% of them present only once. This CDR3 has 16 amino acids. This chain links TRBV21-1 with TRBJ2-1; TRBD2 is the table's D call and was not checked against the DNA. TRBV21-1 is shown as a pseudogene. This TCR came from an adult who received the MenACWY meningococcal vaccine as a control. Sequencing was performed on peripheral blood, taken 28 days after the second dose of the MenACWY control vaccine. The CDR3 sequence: CASSKGEREVHNEQFF. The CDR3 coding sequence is TGTGCCAGCAGCAAAGGGGAGCGGGAGGTTCACAATGAGCAGTTCTTC.